The sequence of this TCR beta chain was determined in a study of blood T cell repertoires in COVID-19. Study summary: PBMCs, B-cell-depleted T cells, or T cells provided the cDNA or gDNA that made up the material.

Produced via immunoSEQ multiplex PCR; TCRdb's table is partial and in-frame only. The sample carries fewer than 150,000 clones, around nine tenths recorded once. Sequencing was done on a sample of peripheral blood. The TCR sequence derives from a woman in her thirties or forties with acute or convalescent COVID-19.

CDR3 sequence: CASSTTGDNQPQHF. CDR3 bases: TGTGCCAGTAGCACGACAGGGGACAATCAGCCCCAGCATTTT. The chain joins TRBV19 to TRBJ1-5; 8 bases map to TRBD1. CDR3 length: 14 amino acids. Germline V gene lookup returns CDR1 LNHDA and CDR2 SQIVND (reference sequence). Trimming took 6 bases from V and 3 from J; bases not matched to a gene: 4.